This T cell receptor beta chain was sequenced in a study of CD8 T cells in Susac syndrome. About 0.5 to 1 ug RNA was reverse transcribed with random hexamers. Each CDR3 protein gets one entry after TCRdb re-called the immunoSEQ multiplex PCR reads with MiXCR. The repertoire has a few hundred thousand distinct CDR3 sequences, around 95% of them found once; the top ten carry about 0.091%. Germline CDR1 reads SNHLY; CDR2 reads FYNNEI. The CDR3 sequence is 17 residues long. V trimming: 4 bases; J trimming: 2 bases; junction bases outside the gene matches: 11. The clonotype originates from a human donor with multiple sclerosis. Sequencing used CD4+ T cells from PBMCs. V usage is TRBV2 and J usage is TRBJ2-5; 9 bases fit TRBD2. The CDR3 region is CASSAGYEREAQETQYF. For the CDR3, the DNA is TGTGCCAGCAGTGCCGGGTATGAGCGGGAGGCTCAAGAGACCCAGTACTTC.